Listed below are T cell receptor beta chains from one sample, sequenced in a study of T cell changes during pregnancy in multiple sclerosis. TCRdb's table, derived via immunoSEQ multiplex PCR, lists solely in-frame clones and lacks some. The repertoire holds around 130,000 clones, with about 96% as singletons. The source was peripheral blood, collected after pregnancy. The origin of the receptors is a female donor with multiple sclerosis, enrolled in a pregnancy study. CDR3s leave out the opening cysteine and the closing phenylalanine or tryptophan. Fields, in order: CDR3 length, V gene, CDR3 protein.

length: 12; V: TRBV19; CDR3: ASQFRGRADTQY
length: 12; V: TRBV7-8; CDR3: ASSFSGGNQPQH
length: 12; V: TRBV18; CDR3: ASSPETGTGELF
length: 15; V: TRBV27; CDR3: ASSARTSVVVGYEQY
length: 17; V: TRBV19; CDR3: ASSSLNPIAGGSYNEQF
length: 12; V: TRBV25-1; CDR3: ASSEDRAHTEAF
length: 11; V: TRBV28; CDR3: ASSPGTPYGYT
length: 13; V: TRBV2; CDR3: ASRRTGLDNTEAF
length: 12; V: TRBV4-2; CDR3: ASSQDSSTDTQY
length: 15; V: TRBV5-1; CDR3: ASRPTGTSLSVETQY
length: 17; V: TRBV19; CDR3: ASMGTDELYKTNTGELF
length: 16; V: TRBV4-2; CDR3: ASSQVNVLAGGTGELF
length: 12; V: TRBV6-5; CDR3: ASSYSRLVDEQY
length: 11; V: TRBV29-1; CDR3: SVGQGTYQPQH
length: 15; V: TRBV23-1; CDR3: ASSHPKEGHNSYEQY
length: 12; V: TRBV5-1; CDR3: ASSPEGFQETQY
length: 14; V: TRBV27; CDR3: ASSQIPTGGTPEAF
length: 12; V: TRBV10-3; CDR3: AISESAANYGYT
length: 10; V: TRBV30; CDR3: AFTGGKETQY
length: 17; V: TRBV28; CDR3: ASSSGESGTGLWNTEAF
length: 12; V: TRBV19; CDR3: ASSMGGVGLGYT
length: 14; V: TRBV5-4; CDR3: ASSLEGPPILDTQY
length: 10; V: TRBV2; CDR3: ASSESGDEQY
length: 13; V: TRBV2; CDR3: ASNASPRATYEQY
length: 11; V: TRBV11-2; CDR3: ASTLGTGGEQY
length: 14; V: TRBV29-1; CDR3: SVGLSDRGPTDTQY
length: 13; V: TRBV6-6; CDR3: ASSRTGVRDYEQY
length: 12; V: TRBV4-3; CDR3: ASSQDSQRNEQF
length: 14; V: TRBV19; CDR3: ASSELRLAGPYEQY
length: 12; V: TRBV11-2; CDR3: ASSPQGPQETQY
length: 15; V: TRBV5-1; CDR3: ASSLAMFAGSTDTQY
length: 11; V: TRBV27; CDR3: ASSAHNSYEQY
length: 13; V: TRBV5-5; CDR3: ASSLFIQGGQPQH
length: 15; V: TRBV19; CDR3: ASSSPPRTGVLDGYT
length: 13; V: TRBV7-3; CDR3: ASSLSGRSYNEQF
length: 12; V: TRBV11-3; CDR3: ASSDQGTPYEQY
length: 12; V: TRBV27; CDR3: ASSFFREGQPQH
length: 12; V: TRBV28; CDR3: ASSFLQGNQPQH
length: 12; V: TRBV4-2; CDR3: ASSQTDLLGEQY
length: 12; V: TRBV28; CDR3: ASSPTGSRYEQY
length: 12; V: TRBV27; CDR3: ASSYRNRGREQY
length: 10; V: TRBV5-6; CDR3: ASSSGVQPQH
length: 13; V: TRBV28; CDR3: ASSDNSGSLYEQY
length: 13; V: TRBV6-5; CDR3: ASSLGLAGVHEQF
length: 12; V: TRBV6-6; CDR3: ASRRTGNGQPQH
length: 14; V: TRBV13; CDR3: ASSFYLDRGENIQY
length: 11; V: TRBV2; CDR3: ASSVDRSDTQY
length: 14; V: TRBV18; CDR3: ASSPDGTGLPDTQY
length: 12; V: TRBV5-4; CDR3: ASSLDRYNEKLF
length: 11; V: TRBV29-1; CDR3: SVAGSGANVLT